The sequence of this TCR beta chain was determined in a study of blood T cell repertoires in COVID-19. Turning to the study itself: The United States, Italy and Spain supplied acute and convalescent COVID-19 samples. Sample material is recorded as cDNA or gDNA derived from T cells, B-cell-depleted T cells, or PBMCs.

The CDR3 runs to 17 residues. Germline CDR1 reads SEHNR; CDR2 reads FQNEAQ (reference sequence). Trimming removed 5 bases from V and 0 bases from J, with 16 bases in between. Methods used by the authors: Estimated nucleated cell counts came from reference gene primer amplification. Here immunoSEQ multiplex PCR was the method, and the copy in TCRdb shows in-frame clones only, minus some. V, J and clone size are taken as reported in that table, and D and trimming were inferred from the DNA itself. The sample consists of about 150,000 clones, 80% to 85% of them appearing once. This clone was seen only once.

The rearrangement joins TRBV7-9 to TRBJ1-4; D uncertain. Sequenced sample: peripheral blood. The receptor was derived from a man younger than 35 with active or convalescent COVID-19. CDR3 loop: CASSPNVNRATNEKLFF. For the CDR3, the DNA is TGTGCCAGCAGCCCGAATGTTAACCGAGCAACTAATGAAAAACTGTTTTTT.